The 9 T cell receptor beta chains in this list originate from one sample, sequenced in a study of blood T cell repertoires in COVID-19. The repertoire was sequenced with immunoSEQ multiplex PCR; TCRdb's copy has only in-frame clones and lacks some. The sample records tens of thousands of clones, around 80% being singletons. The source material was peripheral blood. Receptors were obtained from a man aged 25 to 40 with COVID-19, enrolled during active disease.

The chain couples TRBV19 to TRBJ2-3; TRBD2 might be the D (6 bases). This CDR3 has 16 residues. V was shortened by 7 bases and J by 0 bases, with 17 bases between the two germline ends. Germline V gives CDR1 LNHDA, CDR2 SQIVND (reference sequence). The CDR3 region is CASTSPTSTSTDTQYF. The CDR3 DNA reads TGTGCCAGTACCTCCCCTACTAGCACAAGCACAGATACGCAGTATTTT. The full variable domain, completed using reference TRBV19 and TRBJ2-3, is DGGITQSPKYLFRKEGQNVTLSCEQNLNHDAMYWYRQDPGQGLRLIYYSQIVNDFQKGDIAEGYSVSREKKESFPLTVTSAQKNPTAFYLCASTSPTSTSTDTQYFGPGTRLTVL.

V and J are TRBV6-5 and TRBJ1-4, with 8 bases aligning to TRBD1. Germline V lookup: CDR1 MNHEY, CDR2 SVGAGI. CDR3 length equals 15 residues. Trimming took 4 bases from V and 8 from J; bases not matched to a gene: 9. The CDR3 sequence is CASSSPGQGSEKLFF. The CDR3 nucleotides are TGTGCCAGCAGTTCTCCCGGACAGGGTTCAGAAAAACTGTTTTTT.

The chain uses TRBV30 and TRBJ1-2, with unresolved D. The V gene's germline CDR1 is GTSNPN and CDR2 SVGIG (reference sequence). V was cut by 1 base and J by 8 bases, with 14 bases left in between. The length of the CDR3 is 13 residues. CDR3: CAWSARLSGGYTF. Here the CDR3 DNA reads TGTGCCTGGAGTGCCCGTTTGAGCGGAGGCTACACCTTC.

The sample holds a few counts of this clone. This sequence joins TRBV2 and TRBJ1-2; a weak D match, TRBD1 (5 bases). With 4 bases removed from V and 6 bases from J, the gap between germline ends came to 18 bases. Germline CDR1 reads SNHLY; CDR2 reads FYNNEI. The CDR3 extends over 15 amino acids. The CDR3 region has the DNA TGTGCCAGCAGTGTATGGCAGGGCCTGGGGAATGGCTACACCTTC. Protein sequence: CASSVWQGLGNGYTF. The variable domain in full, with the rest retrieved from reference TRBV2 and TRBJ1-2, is EPEVTQTPSHQVTQMGQEVILRCVPISNHLYFYWYRQILGQKVEFLVSFYNNEISEKSEIFDDQFSVERPDGSNFTLKIRSTKLEDSAMYFCASSVWQGLGNGYTFGSGTRLTVV.

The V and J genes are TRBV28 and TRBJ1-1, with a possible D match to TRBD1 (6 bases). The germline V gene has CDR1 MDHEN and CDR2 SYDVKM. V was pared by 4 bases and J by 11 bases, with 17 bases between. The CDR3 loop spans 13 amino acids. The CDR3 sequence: CASSSRRGFDAFF. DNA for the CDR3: TGTGCCAGCAGTTCACGCAGGGGATTTGACGCTTTCTTT.

Here the CDR3 reads CASSLFWGQEIYEQYF. Written as DNA, the CDR3 is TGTGCCAGCAGTTTATTTTGGGGACAGGAGATCTACGAGCAGTACTTC. This chain connects TRBV27 to TRBJ2-7; 8 positions agree with TRBD1. The CDR3 loop spans 16 amino acids. Germline values: CDR1 MNHEY, CDR2 SMNVEV (reference sequence). J gave up 3 bases and V 1 base, and 8 bases lay outside the gene matches.

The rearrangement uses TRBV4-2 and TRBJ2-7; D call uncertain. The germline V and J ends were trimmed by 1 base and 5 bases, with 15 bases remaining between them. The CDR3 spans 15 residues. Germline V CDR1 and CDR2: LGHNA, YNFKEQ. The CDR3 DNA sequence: TGTGCCAGCAGCCAAGTGGGTCGACTTGACGACGAGCAGTACTTC. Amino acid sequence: CASSQVGRLDDEQYF.

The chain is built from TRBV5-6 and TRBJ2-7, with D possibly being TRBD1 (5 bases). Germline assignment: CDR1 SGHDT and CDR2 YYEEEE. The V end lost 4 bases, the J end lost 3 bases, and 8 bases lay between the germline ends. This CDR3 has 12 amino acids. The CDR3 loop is CASSPGHYEQYF. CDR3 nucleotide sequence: TGTGCCAGCAGCCCCGGACACTACGAGCAGTACTTC.

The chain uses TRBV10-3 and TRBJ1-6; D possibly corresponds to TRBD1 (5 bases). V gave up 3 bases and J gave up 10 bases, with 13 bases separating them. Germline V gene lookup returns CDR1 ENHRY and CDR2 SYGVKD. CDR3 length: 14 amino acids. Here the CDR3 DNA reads TGTGCCATCAGTGAAGGTCAGGGAGGCTCACCCCTCCACTTT. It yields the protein CAISEGQGGSPLHF.